What follows is one T cell receptor beta chain and its context. TCRdb re-derived calls from the reads in MiXCR, one entry per CDR3 protein. The repertoire holds over 14,000 distinct CDR3 sequences, with around 35% as singletons. The V gene end was trimmed by 7 bases and the J gene end by 0 bases; junction bases not matched to a gene: 3. The CDR3 spans 13 residues. From germline, CDR1 is SQVTM and CDR2 ANQGSEA. This TCR was sampled from a human donor. The sequencing sample was made of blood. The V call is TRBV29-1, the J call TRBJ2-1, with 7 bases matching TRBD1. The CDR3 reads CSAEGASYNEQFF. The CDR3 DNA reads TGCAGCGCCGAGGGGGCCTCCTACAATGAGCAGTTCTTC.